This TCR beta chain derives from a study of T cell responses to AZD1222 COVID-19 vaccine. The CDR3 loop spans 17 amino acids. Between the trimmed V and J ends, which lost 4 bases and 6 bases, there was a span of 26 bases. Germline lookup yields CDR1 SGHDT and CDR2 YYEEEE. TCRdb's table, derived via immunoSEQ multiplex PCR, lists solely in-frame clones and lacks some. The data show roughly 120,000 clones, with around 82% seen just once and around 4.6% held by the top ten. This receptor was taken from an adult in good health. Sequencing used peripheral blood, obtained on day 0 of AZD1222 vaccination. The chain couples TRBV5-6 to TRBJ2-7; TRBD2 might be the D (6 bases). For the CDR3, the DNA is TGTGCCAGCAGCCCCCTCGGCGGGGCGGGCCCCGGGGGCGAGCAGTACTTC. It yields the protein CASSPLGGAGPGGEQYF. The full variable domain, with the rest looked up from reference TRBV5-6 and TRBJ2-7, is DAGVTQSPTHLIKTRGQQVTLRCSPKSGHDTVSWYQQALGQGPQFIFQYYEEEERQRGNFPDRFSGHQFPNYSSELNVNALLLGDSALYLCASSPLGGAGPGGEQYFGPGTRLTVT.